This TCR beta chain was identified in a study of cytomegalovirus exposure and HLA in healthy donors. The study, taken as a whole, reports: Later analysis demonstrated an association between a missense DCLRE1C variant and TCR beta V- and J-gene trimming. Donors were assumed by presence/absence analyses to have roughly uniform sequencing depth.

With 60 Vbeta and 13 Jbeta primers, the PCR was carried out. Sequencing was performed with immunoSEQ multiplex PCR; in TCRdb, only in-frame clones are kept and a portion is missing. The table records 150,000 to 200,000 clones, about three quarters of them present only once. The CDR3 extends over 16 amino acids. The V gene end was trimmed by 3 bases and the J gene end by 4 bases; junction bases not matched to a gene: 11. Germline-derived CDR1 and CDR2 are SGHTA and FQGNSA. In regard to this clone: Its antigen remains unknown.

The sample was PBMCs. The rearrangement joins TRBV7-2 to TRBJ1-2; 7 nucleotides line up with TRBD1. The clonotype comes from a woman aged 30 to 39 in good health and CMV-seropositive. The CDR3 coding sequence is TGTGCCAGCAGCTTGACTACCGGGACAGTCCCCTATGGCTACACCTTC. This encodes CASSLTTGTVPYGYTF.